One and the same sample provided the 28 T cell receptor beta chains below, sequenced in a study of neoadjuvant anti-PD-1 for oral cavity cancer. Sequenced by immunoSEQ multiplex PCR; TCRdb stores in-frame clones only, minus some. The sample includes approximately 13,000 clones, less than 80% of them seen just once. Time point here: after neoadjuvant nivolumab, at surgical resection. The starting material was PBMCs, obtained after nivolumab (anti-PD-1) treatment. Every receptor here comes from a person aged 35-79 years with oral cavity squamous cell carcinoma.

The chain combines TRBV5-4 with TRBJ2-3; no clear D. V lost 2 bases and J 1 base, leaving 8 bases between the germline ends. CDR1 is SGHNT, CDR2 YYREEE, per germline (reference sequence). The CDR3 contains 14 residues. The DNA of the CDR3 is TGTGCCAGCAGCTTCCGGCAGGGCACAGATACGCAGTATTTT. Translation gives CASSFRQGTDTQYF.

CDR3 sequence reads: CASSAGLAGIRNEQFF. CDR3 sequence (DNA): TGTGCCAGCAGCGCGGGATTAGCGGGAATTCGCAATGAGCAGTTCTTC. The chain couples TRBV9 to TRBJ2-1, with TRBD2 matching 8 bases. This CDR3 comprises 16 residues. CDR1 is SGDLS and CDR2 is YYNGEE in the germline V gene. V lost 3 bases, J lost 6 bases, and 11 bases stayed unmatched.

This chain uses TRBV6-1 with TRBJ1-1, with D perhaps matching TRBD1 (6 bases). CDR3 length: 13 amino acids. Per the germline V gene, CDR1 is MNHNS and CDR2 is SASEGT. Trimming left V 6 bases short and J 5 bases short, with 13 bases between. The CDR3 sequence is CASSGLRGTEAFF. CDR3 bases: TGTGCCAGCAGCGGACTCAGGGGTACTGAAGCTTTCTTT.

The V gene is TRBV19, the J gene TRBJ1-3; no clear D. The CDR3 length is 12 residues. Germline values: CDR1 LNHDA, CDR2 SQIVND (reference sequence). V was pared by 5 bases and J by 3 bases, with 5 bases between. The CDR3 region has the DNA TGTGCCAGTAGTGGTGATGGAAACACCATATATTTT. Protein sequence: CASSGDGNTIYF.

This chain joins TRBV9 and TRBJ1-2, with TRBD1 identical over 12 bases. The CDR3 length is 15 residues. The germline gives CDR1 SGDLS, CDR2 YYNGEE. Germline trimming cut 0 bases from V and 8 bases from J; bases unmatched to any gene: 5. The CDR3 protein is CASSVEGQGAGGYTF. The CDR3 nucleotides are TGTGCCAGCAGCGTAGAGGGACAGGGGGCGGGCGGCTACACCTTC. The entire variable domain, with the rest obtained from reference TRBV9 and TRBJ1-2, is as follows: DSGVTQTPKHLITATGQRVTLRCSPRSGDLSVYWYQQSLDQGLQFLIQYYNGEERAKGNILERFSAQQFPDLHSELNLSSLELGDSALYFCASSVEGQGAGGYTFGSGTRLTVV.

The chain uses TRBV5-1 and TRBJ1-3; 8 bases are shared with TRBD1. Germline CDR1 and CDR2: SGHRS and YFSETQ. The V segment lost 5 bases and the J segment 6 bases; nucleotides outside the gene matches: 4. The CDR3 has 13 residues. The CDR3 reads CASSAGGENTIYF. The CDR3 DNA reads TGCGCCAGCAGTGCAGGGGGCGAAAACACCATATATTTT.

V usage is TRBV6-6 and J usage is TRBJ1-2; TRBD1 agrees at 8 bases. The germline gives CDR1 MNHNY, CDR2 SVGAGI (reference sequence). The CDR3 is made up of 16 amino acids. Trimming removed 3 bases from V and 3 bases from J; junction bases left unmatched: 9. CDR3: CASSYPRQGLDYGYTF. The CDR3 nucleotides are TGTGCCAGCAGTTATCCTCGACAGGGGTTAGACTATGGCTACACCTTC.

V gene TRBV7-8 combines with J gene TRBJ2-5; tentatively, D is TRBD2 (5 bases). Germline V gives CDR1 SGHVS, CDR2 FQNEAQ. The V end lost 5 bases, the J end lost 4 bases, and 14 bases lay between the germline ends. This CDR3 region has 14 residues. CDR3 protein: CASSPFSGLETQYF. The CDR3 coding sequence is TGTGCCAGCAGCCCATTTTCGGGGTTAGAGACCCAGTACTTC.

The chain has TRBV18 and TRBJ2-5; 8 bases match TRBD2. The CDR3 sequence is 15 residues long. Trimming removed 0 bases from V and 2 bases from J; junction bases left unmatched: 2. Germline lookup yields CDR1 KGHSH and CDR2 LQKENI. CDR3 region: CASSPPAGGQETQYF. The CDR3 DNA is TGTGCCAGCTCACCACCGGCGGGAGGACAAGAGACCCAGTACTTC.

This clone was seen more than once but under ten times. The chain combines TRBV6-4 with TRBJ2-3, with 10 positions matching TRBD1. CDR3 length equals 15 residues. J lost 1 base, V lost 2 bases, and 0 bases had no gene match. Germline assignment: CDR1 MRHNA and CDR2 SNTAGT. The CDR3 here is CASSDGTGGTDTQYF. The CDR3 DNA sequence: TGTGCCAGCAGTGACGGGACAGGGGGCACAGATACGCAGTATTTT.

The V gene is TRBV5-6, the J gene TRBJ2-1; D possibly corresponds to TRBD2 (5 bases). The V gene's germline CDR1 is SGHDT and CDR2 YYEEEE. V lost 1 base and J 0 bases, leaving 11 bases between the germline ends. The CDR3 covers 16 residues. For the CDR3, the DNA is TGTGCCAGCAGCTTGAGCGGCTGGAGCTCCTACAATGAGCAGTTCTTC. This sequence encodes CASSLSGWSSYNEQFF.

The rearrangement links TRBV7-9 to TRBJ2-7; the match to TRBD2 covers 7 bases. Losses at the gene ends were 6 bases for V and 2 bases for J; bases not matched to a gene: 13. This CDR3 contains 16 residues. Germline loops: CDR1 SEHNR, CDR2 FQNEAQ (reference sequence). The CDR3 DNA follows: TGTGCCAGCAGGGTCGGAATAGCGGGTGATGCCTACGAGCAGTACTTC. It codes for CASRVGIAGDAYEQYF.

In this sample, this clone turned up a few times. CDR3 residues: CASSYSAGYGYTF. As DNA, the CDR3 is TGTGCCAGCAGTTACTCGGCAGGGTATGGCTACACCTTC. The J gene is TRBJ1-2, the V gene TRBV6-5; TRBD1 might be the D (5 bases). CDR1 MNHEY and CDR2 SVGAGI come from the germline V gene. The CDR3 consists of 13 residues. Trimming took 0 bases from V and 5 from J, leaving 7 bases between them.

The chain combines TRBV2 with TRBJ2-7; D call uncertain. Trimming left V 4 bases short and J 11 bases short, with 15 bases between. Germline V gene lookup returns CDR1 SNHLY and CDR2 FYNNEI. CDR3 length: 12 amino acids. The CDR3 sequence is CASSVSGTRKYF. The CDR3 coding sequence is TGTGCCAGCAGTGTGAGTGGAACGAGGAAGTACTTC.

There are a few counts of this clone. V is TRBV7-8 and J is TRBJ1-3; unclear D gene. This CDR3 comprises 12 residues. Germline V gene sequence: CDR1 SGHVS, CDR2 FQNEAQ. The ends were cut back, 1 base at V and 4 bases at J, with 2 bases in the middle. CDR3 in amino acids: CASSLVGNTIYF. The CDR3 nucleotides are TGTGCCAGCAGCTTAGTCGGAAACACCATATATTTT.

This clone was counted once. The chain is built from TRBV28 and TRBJ2-7; D might be TRBD2 (5 bases). This CDR3 spans 14 amino acids. CDR1 MDHEN and CDR2 SYDVKM come from the germline V gene. V lost 3 bases, J lost 2 bases, and 11 bases lay in between. The chain's CDR3 is CASSLTTLTYEQYF. The DNA for the CDR3 is TGTGCCAGCAGTTTGACTACCCTAACCTACGAGCAGTACTTC.

This chain joins TRBV28 and TRBJ2-7; D is ambiguous. CDR1 MDHEN and CDR2 SYDVKM come from the germline V gene. The CDR3 length is 11 residues. Trimming stripped 2 bases from V and 4 bases from J, with 3 bases between. CDR3 loop: CASSLKYEQYF. The DNA of the CDR3 is TGTGCCAGCAGTTTAAAGTACGAGCAGTACTTC. The full variable domain, completed using reference TRBV28 and TRBJ2-7, is DVKVTQSSRYLVKRTGEKVFLECVQDMDHENMFWYRQDPGLGLRLIYFSYDVKMKEKGDIPEGYSVSREKKERFSLILESASTNQTSMYLCASSLKYEQYFGPGTRLTVT.

The gene calls are TRBV7-2 and TRBJ2-2; TRBD2 matches at 8 bases. Trimming removed 5 bases from V and 5 bases from J; junction bases left unmatched: 7. CDR1 SGHTA and CDR2 FQGNSA come from the germline V gene. The length of the CDR3 is 15 residues. The CDR3: CASSPGPGGTGELFF. The CDR3 region has the DNA TGTGCCAGCAGCCCGGGACCGGGGGGGACCGGGGAGCTGTTTTTT. Using reference TRBV7-2 and TRBJ2-2 for the parts outside the CDR3, the full variable domain is GAGVSQSPSNKVTEKGKDVELRCDPISGHTALYWYRQSLGQGLEFLIYFQGNSAPDKSGLPSDRFSAERTGGSVSTLTIQRTQQEDSAVYLCASSPGPGGTGELFFGEGSRLTVL.

The rearrangement uses TRBV10-1 and TRBJ2-1, with unresolved D. Germline CDR1 WNHNN, CDR2 SYGVQD (reference sequence). The CDR3 consists of 14 residues. V dropped 3 bases and J dropped 1 base, with 7 bases sitting between them. CDR3 nucleotide sequence: TGCGCCAGCAGTGACAGGCTTTCCTACAATGAGCAGTTCTTC. It encodes CASSDRLSYNEQFF.

The chain is built from TRBV19 and TRBJ2-7; D gene unclear. V was pared by 3 bases and J by 2 bases, with 11 bases between. The CDR3 is 14 residues long. Germline V CDR1 and CDR2: LNHDA, SQIVND (reference sequence). The DNA for the CDR3 is TGTGCCAGTAGTATGAATAGGGCACCCTACGAGCAGTACTTC. This sequence encodes CASSMNRAPYEQYF.

V gene TRBV5-5 combines with J gene TRBJ2-7; D possibly matches TRBD1 or TRBD2 (5 bases each). This CDR3 region has 14 residues. Germline V CDR1 and CDR2: SGHKS, YYEKEE (reference sequence). V was trimmed by 5 bases and J by 5 bases, leaving 17 bases between them. CDR3 coding DNA: TGTGCCAGCAGTCCCGGGACCCCGGTGCACGAGCAGTACTTC. Protein product: CASSPGTPVHEQYF. The variable domain in full, with the rest retrieved from reference TRBV5-5 and TRBJ2-7, is DAGVTQSPTHLIKTRGQQVTLRCSPISGHKSVSWYQQVLGQGPQFIFQYYEKEERGRGNFPDRFSARQFPNYSSELNVNALLLGDSALYLCASSPGTPVHEQYFGPGTRLTVT.

V usage is TRBV7-9 and J usage is TRBJ2-5; 7 bases are shared with TRBD2. Germline trimming cut 3 bases from V and 4 bases from J; bases unmatched to any gene: 8. There are 15 residues in the CDR3. Germline lookup yields CDR1 SEHNR and CDR2 FQNEAQ (reference sequence). The CDR3 spells CASSFPTGRGETQYF. The DNA of the CDR3 is TGTGCCAGCAGCTTCCCGACGGGGAGGGGAGAGACCCAGTACTTC.

The V gene is TRBV14, the J gene TRBJ2-1; possibly TRBD1 for D (7 bases). V was shortened by 0 bases and J by 4 bases, with 13 bases between the two germline ends. The germline gives CDR1 SGHDN, CDR2 FVKESK. This CDR3 has 16 amino acids. The CDR3 DNA reads TGTGCCAGCAGCCAAGATCAGGGGGGCTGGTACAATGAGCAGTTCTTC. Translation: CASSQDQGGWYNEQFF.

This chain links TRBV19 with TRBJ1-1; D gene unclear. The V gene's germline CDR1 is LNHDA and CDR2 SQIVND (reference sequence). The CDR3 loop spans 15 amino acids. Trimming shortened V by 4 bases and J by 4 bases, and 16 bases separated the two germline ends. CDR3 DNA: TGTGCCAGTAGTAAAACTAACTGGGAGGGCACTGAAGCTTTCTTT. Residues: CASSKTNWEGTEAFF.

The V gene is TRBV5-4, the J gene TRBJ2-5; 7 bases are shared with TRBD1. In germline, CDR1 is SGHNT, CDR2 YYREEE (reference sequence). The CDR3 length is 15 residues. J was trimmed by 2 bases and V by 4 bases; bases with no gene match: 8. CDR3: CASSHRDRLQETQYF. In DNA form, the CDR3 reads TGTGCCAGCAGCCACCGGGACAGACTACAAGAGACCCAGTACTTC. The variable domain in full, completed from reference TRBV5-4 and TRBJ2-5, reads ETGVTQSPTHLIKTRGQQVTLRCSSQSGHNTVSWYQQALGQGPQFIFQYYREEENGRGNFPPRFSGLQFPNYSSELNVNALELDDSALYLCASSHRDRLQETQYFGPGTRLLVL.

In this sample, this clone turned up a few times. The CDR3 protein is CASSSAQVNYGYTF. CDR3 bases: TGTGCCAGCAGCTCCGCCCAGGTTAACTATGGCTACACCTTC. The rearrangement joins TRBV5-5 to TRBJ1-2; D is ambiguous. The CDR3 is 14 residues long. V was cut by 3 bases and J by 1 base, with 10 bases left in between. CDR1 SGHKS and CDR2 YYEKEE come from the germline V gene (reference sequence).

The rearrangement links TRBV5-4 to TRBJ1-2, with a tentative D call TRBD1 (6 bases). V lost 0 bases and J lost 12, with 12 bases in between. This CDR3 contains 12 residues. Germline CDR1 and CDR2: SGHNT and YYREEE (reference sequence). The chain's CDR3 is CASSLGQGLNTF. The CDR3 nucleotides read TGTGCCAGCAGCTTGGGGCAGGGGTTGAACACCTTC.

This clone was observed a handful of times. V usage is TRBV2 and J usage is TRBJ2-7; the D is unclear. Looked up from germline, CDR1 is SNHLY and CDR2 is FYNNEI. Trimming took 6 bases from V and 9 from J, leaving 15 bases between them. This CDR3 has 12 residues. CDR3 in DNA: TGTGCCAGCAGCGCCGGAGTTAGCTCGCAGTACTTC. Translating gives CASSAGVSSQYF.